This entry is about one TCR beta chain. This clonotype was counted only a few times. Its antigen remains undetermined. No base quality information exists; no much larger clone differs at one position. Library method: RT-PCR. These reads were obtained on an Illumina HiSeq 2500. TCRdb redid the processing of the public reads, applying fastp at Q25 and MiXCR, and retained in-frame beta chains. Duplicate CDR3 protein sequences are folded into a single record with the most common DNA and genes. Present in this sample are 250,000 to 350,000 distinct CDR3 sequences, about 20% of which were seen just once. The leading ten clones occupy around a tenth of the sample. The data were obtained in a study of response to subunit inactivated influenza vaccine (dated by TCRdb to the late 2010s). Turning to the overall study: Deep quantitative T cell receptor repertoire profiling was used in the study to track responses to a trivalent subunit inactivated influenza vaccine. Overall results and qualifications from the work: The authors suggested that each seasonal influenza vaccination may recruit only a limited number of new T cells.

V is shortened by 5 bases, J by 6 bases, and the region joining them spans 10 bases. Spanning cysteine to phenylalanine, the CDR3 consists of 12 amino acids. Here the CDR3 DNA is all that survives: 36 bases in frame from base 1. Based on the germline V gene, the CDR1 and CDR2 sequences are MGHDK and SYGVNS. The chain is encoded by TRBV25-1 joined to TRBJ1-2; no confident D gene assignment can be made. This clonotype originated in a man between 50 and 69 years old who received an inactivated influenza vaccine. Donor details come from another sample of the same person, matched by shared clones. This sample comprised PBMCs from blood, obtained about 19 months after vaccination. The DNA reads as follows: TGTGCCAGCAGTACGATGGTAGATGGCTACACCTTC. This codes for CASSTMVDGYTF.